This note documents a single TCR beta chain sequence. This sample is drawn from a study of T-cell reconstitution after alpha-beta-depleted transplantation in children. The CDR3 sequence is 14 residues long. V gave up 4 bases and J gave up 3 bases; unmatched junction bases: 4. Per germline, CDR1 MGHRA and CDR2 YSYEKL. Unique molecular identifiers tagged the TCRbeta library. TCRdb fed the PCR reads into MiXCR, producing one record per CDR3 protein. The data show some 290,000 distinct CDR3 sequences, approximately 20% seen once. Here the sequenced sample was PBMCs, mostly from graft donor cells, taken 180 days after TCRalphabeta/CD19-depleted stem cell transplant. This chain connects TRBV4-1 to TRBJ2-7; 9 nucleotides line up with TRBD1. The TCR comes from a male patient between 5 and 17 years old who had a stem cell transplant for acute lymphoblastic leukemia, so the T cells may come from the graft donor. The CDR3 DNA reads TGCGCCAGCAGCCCGGACAGGGGTGGCTACGAGCAGTACTTC. Protein product: CASSPDRGGYEQYF.